A selection of T cell receptor beta chains follows, all from one sample in a study of blood T cell repertoires in COVID-19. Sequencing was performed with immunoSEQ multiplex PCR; in TCRdb, only in-frame clones are kept and a portion is missing. The sample carries 85,000 to 120,000 clones, 60% to 85% recorded once. Sequenced: peripheral blood. Receptors originate from a man aged 80 or over with COVID-19, enrolled during active disease. The CDR3 runs from the conserved cysteine through the conserved F or W. Each record gives: D gene, J gene, V gene, clone size, CDR3 DNA, CDR3 protein. A D gene is named only where the DNA matches it firmly. Expanded clones get a size class; other rows say once, few or many, or leave the size out.

>TRBD2|TRBJ2-5|TRBV7-9|once
TGTGCCAGCAGCTTTAGACTAGCTGTTGAAACGTACCAAGAGACCCAGTACTTC
CASSFRLAVETYQETQYF
>TRBD2|TRBJ2-7|TRBV6-5|NA
TGTGCCAGCAGTTACTCTCTAGCGGGAGGGTACGAGCAGTACTTC
CASSYSLAGGYEQYF
>TRBD1|TRBJ2-7|TRBV9|NA
TGTGCCAGCAGCACGAGGACAGGGAGCTCCTACGAGCAGTACTTC
CASSTRTGSSYEQYF
>NA|TRBJ2-7|TRBV19|NA
TGTGCCAGTGGGGACGGAGGGCCGGACTTCTGGAGGGAGCAGTACTTC
CASGDGGPDFWREQYF
>NA|TRBJ1-5|TRBV19|NA
TGTGCCAGTAACCCGACAGGCCGTGGGCCCCAGCATTTT
CASNPTGRGPQHF
>TRBD2|TRBJ2-1|TRBV24-1|once
TGTGCCACCAGTGATGGGGGACTAGCACGGTATGAGCAGTTCTTC
CATSDGGLARYEQFF
>NA|TRBJ1-4|TRBV2|NA
TGTGCCAGCAGCCCGGCCAGGGCGTATGAAAAACTGTTTTTT
CASSPARAYEKLFF
>TRBD2|TRBJ2-1|TRBV6-1|NA
TGTGCCAGCAGCGCGGGAGATCGGTTCAATGAGCAGTTCTTC
CASSAGDRFNEQFF
>NA|TRBJ1-4|TRBV3-1/TRBV3-2|NA
TGTGCCAGCAGCCAAGCAATAGGTAGGACAGTCGCTAATGAAAAACTGTTTTTT
CASSQAIGRTVANEKLFF
>NA|TRBJ1-5|TRBV6-5|NA
TGTGCCAGCAGTTACCGACCAGGGGCGGGAGGGGAGCCCCAGCATTTT
CASSYRPGAGGEPQHF
>TRBD2|TRBJ2-3|TRBV19|NA
TGTGCCAGTAGTATAGGGGCTACTAGCGGGAGAACACTGAGTGCGCAGTATTTT
CASSIGATSGRTLSAQYF
>NA|TRBJ2-5|TRBV28|NA
TGTGCCAGCAGTTTGTTGGGGGCCAGGAGTTGGGAGACCCAGTACTTC
CASSLLGARSWETQYF
>NA|TRBJ2-5|TRBV4-3|once
TGCGCCAGCAGCCAAGATCAGGGGAGAGAGACCCAGTACTTC
CASSQDQGRETQYF
>NA|TRBJ2-7|TRBV27|many
TGTGCCAGCAGCTCTCTTGCGCTCCACGAGCAGTACTTC
CASSSLALHEQYF
>TRBD2|TRBJ2-1|TRBV19|few
TGTGCCAGTAGTATCGTCCCCGGAGGACTAGCGGGAGGGAGCTCCTACAATGAGCAGTTCTTC
CASSIVPGGLAGGSSYNEQFF
>TRBD1|TRBJ1-2|TRBV3-1/TRBV3-2|NA
TGTGCCAGCAGCCAAGGAGCTGGACAGGCAAACTATGGCTACACCTTC
CASSQGAGQANYGYTF
>TRBD2|TRBJ2-7|TRBV6-5|NA
TGTGCCGGGAGGACTAGCGGGACCTACGAGCAGTACTTC
CAGRTSGTYEQYF
>NA|TRBJ2-2|TRBV28|once
TGTGCCGCGGGACGTCCACCGAACACCGGGGAGCTGTTTTTT
CAAGRPPNTGELFF
>TRBD1|TRBJ1-5|TRBV6-5|NA
TGTGCCAGCTCTACGACAGGGAGCAATCAGCCCCAGCATTTT
CASSTTGSNQPQHF
>NA|TRBJ1-3|TRBV6-1|NA
TGTGCCAGCAGTGAATTGAACAACTCTGGAAACACCATATATTTT
CASSELNNSGNTIYF
>NA|TRBJ2-7|TRBV24-1|NA
TGTGCCACCAGTGATTCTACAGGGATCTACGAGCAGTACTTC
CATSDSTGIYEQYF
>NA|TRBJ2-4|TRBV21-1|NA
TGTGCCAGCAGCAAGGGTAGCTGGGAAAACATTCAGTACTTC
CASSKGSWENIQYF
>TRBD1|TRBJ2-2|TRBV27|NA
TGTGCCAGCAGTTTAGAGGGGGCGTACACCGGGGAGCTGTTTTTT
CASSLEGAYTGELFF
>NA|TRBJ1-4|TRBV15|NA
TGTGCCACCAGCGGAGAGGCAGGGGTCGGTGAAAAACTGTTTTTT
CATSGEAGVGEKLFF
>TRBD2|TRBJ2-7|TRBV3-1/TRBV3-2|NA
TGTGCCAGCAGCCAGCTAGCGGGCCGCTCCTACGAGCAGTACTTC
CASSQLAGRSYEQYF
>TRBD1|TRBJ1-1|TRBV6-2/TRBV6-3|NA
TGTGCCAGCAGTTCGAGGGGGCGGGTGAACACTGAAGCTTTCTTT
CASSSRGRVNTEAFF